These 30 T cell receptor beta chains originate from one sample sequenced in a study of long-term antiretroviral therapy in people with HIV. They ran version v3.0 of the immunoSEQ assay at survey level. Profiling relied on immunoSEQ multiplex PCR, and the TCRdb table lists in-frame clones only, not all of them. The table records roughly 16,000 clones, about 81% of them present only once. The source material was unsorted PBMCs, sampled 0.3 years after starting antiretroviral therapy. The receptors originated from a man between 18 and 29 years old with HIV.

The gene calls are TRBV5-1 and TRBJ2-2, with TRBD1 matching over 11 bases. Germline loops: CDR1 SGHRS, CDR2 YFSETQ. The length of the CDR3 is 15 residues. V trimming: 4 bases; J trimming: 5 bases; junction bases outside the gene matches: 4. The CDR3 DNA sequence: TGCGCCAGCAGCCCGGGACAGGGGGTTACCGGGGAGCTGTTTTTT. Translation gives CASSPGQGVTGELFF. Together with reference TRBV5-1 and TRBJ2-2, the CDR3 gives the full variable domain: KAGVTQTPRYLIKTRGQQVTLSCSPISGHRSVSWYQQTPGQGLQFLFEYFSETQRNKGNFPGRFSGRQFSNSRSEMNVSTLELGDSALYLCASSPGQGVTGELFFGEGSRLTVL.

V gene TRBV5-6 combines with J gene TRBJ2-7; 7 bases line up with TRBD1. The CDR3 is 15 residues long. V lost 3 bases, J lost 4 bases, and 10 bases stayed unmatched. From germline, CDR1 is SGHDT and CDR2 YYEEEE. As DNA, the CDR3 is TGTGCCAGCAGCTCCCTAGGGGGCGCGATTTACGAGCAGTACGTC. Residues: CASSSLGGAIYEQYV.

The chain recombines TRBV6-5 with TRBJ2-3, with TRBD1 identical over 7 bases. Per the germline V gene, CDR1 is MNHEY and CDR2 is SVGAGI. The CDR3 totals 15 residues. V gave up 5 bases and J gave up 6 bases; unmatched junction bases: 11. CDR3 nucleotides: TGTGCCAGCAGTCCTTGGGAAAGGGGGCGCGATACGCAGTATTTT. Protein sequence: CASSPWERGRDTQYF.

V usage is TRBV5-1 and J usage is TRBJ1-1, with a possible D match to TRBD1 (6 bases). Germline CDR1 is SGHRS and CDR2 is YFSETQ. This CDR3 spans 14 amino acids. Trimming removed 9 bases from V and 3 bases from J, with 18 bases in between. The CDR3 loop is CATTAGSGDTEAFF. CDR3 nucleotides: TGCGCCACCACAGCAGGTTCAGGGGACACTGAAGCTTTCTTT. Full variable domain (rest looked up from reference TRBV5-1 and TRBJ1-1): KAGVTQTPRYLIKTRGQQVTLSCSPISGHRSVSWYQQTPGQGLQFLFEYFSETQRNKGNFPGRFSGRQFSNSRSEMNVSTLELGDSALYLCATTAGSGDTEAFFGQGTRLTVV.

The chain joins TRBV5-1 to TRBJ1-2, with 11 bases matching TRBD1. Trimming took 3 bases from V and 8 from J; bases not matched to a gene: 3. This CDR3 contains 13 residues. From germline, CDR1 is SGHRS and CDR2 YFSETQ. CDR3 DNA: TGCGCCAGCAGCTCCGGGACAGGGGGAGGCTACACCTTC. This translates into CASSSGTGGGYTF. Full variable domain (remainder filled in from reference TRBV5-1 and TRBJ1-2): KAGVTQTPRYLIKTRGQQVTLSCSPISGHRSVSWYQQTPGQGLQFLFEYFSETQRNKGNFPGRFSGRQFSNSRSEMNVSTLELGDSALYLCASSSGTGGGYTFGSGTRLTVV.

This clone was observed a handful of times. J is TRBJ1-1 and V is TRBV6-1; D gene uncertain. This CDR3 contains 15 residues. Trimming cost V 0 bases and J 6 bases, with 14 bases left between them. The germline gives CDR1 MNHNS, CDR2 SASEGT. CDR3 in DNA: TGTGCCAGCAGTGAAGCGCTTGAGGGCTCGTCTGAAGCTTTCTTT. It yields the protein CASSEALEGSSEAFF.

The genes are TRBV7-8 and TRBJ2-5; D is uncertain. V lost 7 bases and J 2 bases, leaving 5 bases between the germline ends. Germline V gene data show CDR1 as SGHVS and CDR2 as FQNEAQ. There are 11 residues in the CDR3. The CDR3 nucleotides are TGTGCCAGCACCCCACAAGAGACCCAGTACTTC. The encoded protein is CASTPQETQYF.

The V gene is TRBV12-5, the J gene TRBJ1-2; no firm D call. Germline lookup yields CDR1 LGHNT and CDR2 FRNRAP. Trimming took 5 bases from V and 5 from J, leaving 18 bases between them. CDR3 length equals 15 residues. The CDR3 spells CASGDSQANVYGYTF. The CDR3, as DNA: TGTGCTAGTGGTGACTCCCAGGCCAATGTATATGGCTACACCTTC.

DNA of the CDR3: TGTGCCAGCAGCTTGGGACCGGGGATTGAAGCTTTCTTT. It specifies CASSLGPGIEAFF. The J gene is TRBJ1-1, the V gene TRBV5-5; D is undetermined. The CDR3 totals 13 residues. CDR1 and CDR2 (germline): SGHKS, YYEKEE (reference sequence). V lost 0 bases and J lost 7, with 10 bases in between.

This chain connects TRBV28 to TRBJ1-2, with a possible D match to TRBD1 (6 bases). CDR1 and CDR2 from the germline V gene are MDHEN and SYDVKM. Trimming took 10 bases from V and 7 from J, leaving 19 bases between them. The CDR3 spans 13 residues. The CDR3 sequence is CATKYREDPGYTF. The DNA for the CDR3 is TGTGCCACAAAATACAGGGAGGATCCTGGCTACACCTTC.

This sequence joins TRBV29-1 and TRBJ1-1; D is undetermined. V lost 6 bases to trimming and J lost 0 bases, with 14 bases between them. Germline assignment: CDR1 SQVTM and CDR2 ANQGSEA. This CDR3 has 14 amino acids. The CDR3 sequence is CSVRRVEVNTEAFF. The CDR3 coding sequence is TGCAGCGTGAGGCGGGTGGAGGTGAACACTGAAGCTTTCTTT.

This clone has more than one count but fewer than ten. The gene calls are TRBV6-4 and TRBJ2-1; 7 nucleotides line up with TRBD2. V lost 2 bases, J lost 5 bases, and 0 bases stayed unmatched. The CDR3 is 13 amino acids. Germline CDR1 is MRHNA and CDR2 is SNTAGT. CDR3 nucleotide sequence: TGTGCCAGCAGTGACGGGACTAACAATGAGCAGTTCTTC. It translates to CASSDGTNNEQFF.

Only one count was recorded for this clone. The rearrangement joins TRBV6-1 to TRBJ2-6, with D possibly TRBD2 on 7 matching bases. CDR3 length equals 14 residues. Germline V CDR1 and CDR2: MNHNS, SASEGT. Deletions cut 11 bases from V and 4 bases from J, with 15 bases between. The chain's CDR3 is CAGFGGAGANVLTF. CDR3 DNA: TGTGCCGGGTTTGGGGGGGCCGGGGCCAACGTCCTGACTTTC.

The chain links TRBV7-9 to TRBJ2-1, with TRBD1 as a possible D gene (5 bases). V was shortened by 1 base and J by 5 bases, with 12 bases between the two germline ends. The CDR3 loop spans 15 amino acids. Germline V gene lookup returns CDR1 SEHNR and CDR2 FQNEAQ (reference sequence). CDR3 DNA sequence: TGTGCCAGCAGCTTAGGGGCAGGGATTAACAATGAGCAGTTCTTC. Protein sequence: CASSLGAGINNEQFF.

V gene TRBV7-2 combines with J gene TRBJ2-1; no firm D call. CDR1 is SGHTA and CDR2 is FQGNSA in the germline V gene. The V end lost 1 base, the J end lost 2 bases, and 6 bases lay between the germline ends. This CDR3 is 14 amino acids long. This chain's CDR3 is CASSLGATYNEQFF. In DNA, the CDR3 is TGTGCCAGCAGCTTAGGAGCAACCTACAATGAGCAGTTCTTC.

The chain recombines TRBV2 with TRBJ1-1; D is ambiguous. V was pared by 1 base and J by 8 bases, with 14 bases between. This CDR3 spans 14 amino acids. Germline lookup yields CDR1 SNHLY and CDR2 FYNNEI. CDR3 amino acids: CASSEVQESPEAFF. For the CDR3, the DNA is TGTGCCAGCAGTGAAGTACAAGAGAGTCCCGAAGCTTTCTTT.

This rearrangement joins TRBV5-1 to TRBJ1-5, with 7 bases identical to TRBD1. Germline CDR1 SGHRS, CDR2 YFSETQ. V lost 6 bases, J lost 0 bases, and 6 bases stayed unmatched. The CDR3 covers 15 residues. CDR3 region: CASKKTGDSNQPQHF. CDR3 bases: TGCGCCAGCAAGAAAACAGGGGATAGCAATCAGCCCCAGCATTTT.

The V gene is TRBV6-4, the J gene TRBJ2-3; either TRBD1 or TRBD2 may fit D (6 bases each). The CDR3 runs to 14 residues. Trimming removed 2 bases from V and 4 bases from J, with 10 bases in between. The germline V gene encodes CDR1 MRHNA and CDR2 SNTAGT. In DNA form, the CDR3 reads TGTGCCAGCAGTGACGTGGGGGGCGCAGATACGCAGTATTTT. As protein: CASSDVGGADTQYF.

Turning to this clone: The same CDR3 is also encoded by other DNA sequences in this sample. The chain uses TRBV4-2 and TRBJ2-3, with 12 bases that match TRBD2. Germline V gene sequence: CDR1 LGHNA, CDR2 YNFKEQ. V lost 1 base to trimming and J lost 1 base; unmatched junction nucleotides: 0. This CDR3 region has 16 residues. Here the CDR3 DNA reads TGTGCCAGCAGCCAAGGACTAGCGGGGGGCACAGATACGCAGTATTTT. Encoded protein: CASSQGLAGGTDTQYF.

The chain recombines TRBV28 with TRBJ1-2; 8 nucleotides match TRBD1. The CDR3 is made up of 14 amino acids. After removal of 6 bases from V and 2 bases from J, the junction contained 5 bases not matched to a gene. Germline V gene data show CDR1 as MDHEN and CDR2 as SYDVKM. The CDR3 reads CASSPTGENYGYTF. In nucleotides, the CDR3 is TGTGCCAGCAGCCCGACAGGGGAGAACTATGGCTACACCTTC.

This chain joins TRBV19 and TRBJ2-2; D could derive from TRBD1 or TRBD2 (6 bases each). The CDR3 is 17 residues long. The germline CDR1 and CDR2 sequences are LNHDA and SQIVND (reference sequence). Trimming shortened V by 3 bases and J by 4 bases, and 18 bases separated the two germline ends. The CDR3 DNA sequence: TGTGCCAGTAGTATGAGAGGAGGGGGTGGGTCCACCGGGGAGCTGTTTTTT. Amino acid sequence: CASSMRGGGGSTGELFF.

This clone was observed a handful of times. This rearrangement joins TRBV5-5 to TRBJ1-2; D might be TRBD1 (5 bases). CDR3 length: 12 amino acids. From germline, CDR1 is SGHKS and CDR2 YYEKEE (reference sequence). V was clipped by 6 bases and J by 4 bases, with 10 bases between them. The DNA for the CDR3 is TGTGCCAGCACCCTTGGGGGCTATGGCTACACCTTC. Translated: CASTLGGYGYTF.

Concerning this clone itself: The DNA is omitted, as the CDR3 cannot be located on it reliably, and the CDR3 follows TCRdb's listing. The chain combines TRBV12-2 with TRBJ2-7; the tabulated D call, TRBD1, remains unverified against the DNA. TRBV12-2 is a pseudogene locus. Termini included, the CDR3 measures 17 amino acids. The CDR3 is CASRLPSWGTGISEQYF.

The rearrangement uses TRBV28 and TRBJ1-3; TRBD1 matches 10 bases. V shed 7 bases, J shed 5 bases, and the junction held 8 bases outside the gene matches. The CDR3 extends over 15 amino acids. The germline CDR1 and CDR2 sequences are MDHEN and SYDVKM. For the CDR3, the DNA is TGTGCCAGCACCGAGGACAGGGGGAGCAGAAACACCATATATTTT. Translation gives CASTEDRGSRNTIYF.

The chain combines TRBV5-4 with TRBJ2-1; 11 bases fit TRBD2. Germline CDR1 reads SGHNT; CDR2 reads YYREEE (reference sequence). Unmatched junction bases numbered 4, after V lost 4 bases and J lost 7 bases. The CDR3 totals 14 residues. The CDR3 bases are TGTGCCAGCAGCCTGGGACTAGCGGCAAATGAGCAGTTCTTC. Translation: CASSLGLAANEQFF.

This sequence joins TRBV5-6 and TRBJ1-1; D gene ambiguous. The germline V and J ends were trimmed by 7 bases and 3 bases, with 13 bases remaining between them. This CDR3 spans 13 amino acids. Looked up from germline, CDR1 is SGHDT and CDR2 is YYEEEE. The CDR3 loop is CASPGGPDTEAFF. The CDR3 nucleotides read TGTGCCAGCCCGGGAGGGCCGGACACTGAAGCTTTCTTT. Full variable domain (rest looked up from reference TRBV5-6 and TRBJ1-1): DAGVTQSPTHLIKTRGQQVTLRCSPKSGHDTVSWYQQALGQGPQFIFQYYEEEERQRGNFPDRFSGHQFPNYSSELNVNALLLGDSALYLCASPGGPDTEAFFGQGTRLTVV.

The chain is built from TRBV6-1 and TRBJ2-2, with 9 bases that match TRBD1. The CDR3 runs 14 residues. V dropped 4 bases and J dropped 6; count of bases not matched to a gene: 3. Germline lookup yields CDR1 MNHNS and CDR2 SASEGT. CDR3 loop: CASSVDRGAGELFF. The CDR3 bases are TGTGCCAGCAGTGTTGACAGGGGGGCCGGGGAGCTGTTTTTT.

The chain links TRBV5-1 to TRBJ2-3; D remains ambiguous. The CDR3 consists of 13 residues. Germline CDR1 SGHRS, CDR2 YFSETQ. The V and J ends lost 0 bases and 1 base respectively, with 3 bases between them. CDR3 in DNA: TGCGCCAGCAGCTTGGCGGGCACAGATACGCAGTATTTT. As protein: CASSLAGTDTQYF.

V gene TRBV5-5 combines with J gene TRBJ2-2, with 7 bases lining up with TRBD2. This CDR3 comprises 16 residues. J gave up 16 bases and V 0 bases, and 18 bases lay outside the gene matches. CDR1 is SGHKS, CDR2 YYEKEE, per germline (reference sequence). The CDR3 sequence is CASSLGLPLFTGEGFF. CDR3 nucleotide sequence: TGTGCCAGCAGCTTGGGACTCCCGTTATTCACCGGGGAGGGGTTTTTT.

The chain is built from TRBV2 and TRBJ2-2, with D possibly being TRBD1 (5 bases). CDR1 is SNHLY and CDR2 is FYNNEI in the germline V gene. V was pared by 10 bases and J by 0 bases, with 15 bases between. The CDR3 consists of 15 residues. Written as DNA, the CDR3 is TGTGCCACCACCTCAGGGCGTCCGAACACCGGGGAGCTGTTTTTT. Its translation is CATTSGRPNTGELFF.